This record concerns one T cell receptor (beta chain) sequence. No antigen is known for it. Produced via immunoSEQ multiplex PCR; TCRdb's table is partial and in-frame only. The sample records around 17,000 clones, roughly three quarters being singletons. Germline V gives CDR1 SGHDT, CDR2 YYEEEE. V gave up 0 bases and J gave up 4 bases; unmatched junction bases: 5. The CDR3 length is 16 residues. This specimen comes from a study of graft-versus-host responses after intestinal transplantation. Study background: All recipients were transplanted with multivisceral, liver-intestinal, or isolated intestinal grafts. Following induction with anti-thymocyte globulin, all recipients were given tacrolimus and steroids for approximately 3 years.

Whole-study findings and limits: Graft-donor T cell macrochimerism in patients accompanied high graft-versus-host to host-versus-graft clonal ratios in allografts. Researchers found GvH clones in recipient marrow, and some showed up first in ileum or blood.

Intraepithelial plus lamina propria lymphocytes were released by processing graft tissue. The sequenced sample was ileum tissue, obtained around 470 days after intestinal transplant. The V call is TRBV5-6, the J call TRBJ2-3; the match to TRBD1 covers 10 bases. The sequence was obtained from a human patient who received an intestinal transplant, so some T cells may come from the graft donor. The CDR3 loop is CASSLGQGAIADTQYF. In DNA form, the CDR3 reads TGTGCCAGCAGCTTGGGACAGGGGGCAATCGCAGATACGCAGTATTTT.